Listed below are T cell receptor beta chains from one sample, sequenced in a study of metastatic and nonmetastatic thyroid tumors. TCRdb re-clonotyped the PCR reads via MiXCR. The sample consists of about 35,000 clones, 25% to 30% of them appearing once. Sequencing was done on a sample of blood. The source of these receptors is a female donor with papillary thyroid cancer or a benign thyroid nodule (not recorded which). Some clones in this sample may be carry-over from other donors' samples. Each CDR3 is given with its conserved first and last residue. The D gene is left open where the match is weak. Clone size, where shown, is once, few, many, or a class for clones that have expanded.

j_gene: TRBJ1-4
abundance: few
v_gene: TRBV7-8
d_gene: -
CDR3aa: CASSGGLGWDKLFF
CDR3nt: TGTGCCAGCAGCGGGGGCCTAGGGTGGGACAAACTGTTTTTT

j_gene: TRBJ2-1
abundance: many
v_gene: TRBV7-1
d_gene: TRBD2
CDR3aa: CASSSPAGGKGISYNEQFF
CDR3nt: TGTGCCAGCAGCTCCCCCGCGGGAGGGAAGGGGATCTCCTACAATGAGCAGTTCTTC

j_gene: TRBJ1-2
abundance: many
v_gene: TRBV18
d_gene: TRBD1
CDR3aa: CASSSLGQNYGYTF
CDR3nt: TGTGCCAGCTCAAGTCTGGGACAGAACTATGGCTACACCTTC

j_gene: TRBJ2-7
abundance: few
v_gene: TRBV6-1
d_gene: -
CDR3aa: CASMAALSSYEQYF
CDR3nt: TGTGCCAGCATGGCAGCTTTAAGCTCCTACGAGCAGTACTTC

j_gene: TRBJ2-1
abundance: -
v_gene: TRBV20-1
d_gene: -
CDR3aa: CSAPLEAAQNEQFF
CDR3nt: TGCAGTGCTCCCCTGGAAGCCGCCCAGAATGAGCAGTTCTTC

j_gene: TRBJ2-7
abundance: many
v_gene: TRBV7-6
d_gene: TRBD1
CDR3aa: CASSSTGTANYEQYF
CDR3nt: TGTGCCAGCAGCTCGACCGGGACAGCGAACTACGAGCAGTACTTC

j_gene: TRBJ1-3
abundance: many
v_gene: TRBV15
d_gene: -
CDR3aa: CATSLSGNTIYF
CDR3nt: TGTGCCACCAGCTTATCCGGAAACACCATATATTTT

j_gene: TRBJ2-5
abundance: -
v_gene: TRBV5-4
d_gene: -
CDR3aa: CASSFGGLQETQYF
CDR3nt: TGTGCCAGCAGCTTCGGGGGCCTACAAGAGACCCAGTACTTC

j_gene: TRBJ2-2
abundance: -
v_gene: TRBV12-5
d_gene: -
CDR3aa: CASGWGTGELFF
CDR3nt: TGTGCTAGTGGTTGGGGCACCGGTGAGCTGTTTTTT

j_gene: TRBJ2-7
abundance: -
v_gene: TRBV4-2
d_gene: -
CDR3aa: CASSQERVSPYEQYF
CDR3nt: TGTGCCAGCAGCCAAGAACGGGTTTCACCCTACGAGCAGTACTTC

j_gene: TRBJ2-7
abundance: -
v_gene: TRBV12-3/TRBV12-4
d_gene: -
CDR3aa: CASSFGTFSYEQYF
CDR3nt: TGTGCCAGCAGTTTCGGGACTTTCTCCTACGAGCAGTACTTC

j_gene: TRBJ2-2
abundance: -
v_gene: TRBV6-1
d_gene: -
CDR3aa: CASRGSGSVGYTGELFF
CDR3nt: TGTGCCAGCAGGGGCAGTGGATCCGTTGGCTACACCGGTGAGCTGTTTTTT

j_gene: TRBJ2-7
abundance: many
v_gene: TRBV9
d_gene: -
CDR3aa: CASSEGRGPSEQYF
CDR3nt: TGTGCCAGCAGCGAGGGGCGGGGCCCCAGCGAGCAGTACTTC

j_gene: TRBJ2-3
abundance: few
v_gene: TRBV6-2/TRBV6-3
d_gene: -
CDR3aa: CASSSFLGSSTYTQYF
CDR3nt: TGTGCCAGCAGTTCCTTTCTCGGGTCTAGCACATATACACAGTATTTT

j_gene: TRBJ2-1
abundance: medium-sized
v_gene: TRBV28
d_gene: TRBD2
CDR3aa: CASSETGTRIGEQFF
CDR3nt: TGTGCCAGCAGCGAAACCGGGACTAGAATCGGTGAGCAGTTCTTC

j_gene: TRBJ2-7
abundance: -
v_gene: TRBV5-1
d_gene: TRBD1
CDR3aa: CASSPRQGGTYEQYF
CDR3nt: TGCGCCAGCAGCCCCCGACAGGGTGGGACCTACGAGCAGTACTTC

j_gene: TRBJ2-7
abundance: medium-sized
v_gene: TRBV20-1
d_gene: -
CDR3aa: CSASGSLEQYF
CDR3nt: TGCAGTGCTAGCGGATCCTTGGAGCAGTACTTC

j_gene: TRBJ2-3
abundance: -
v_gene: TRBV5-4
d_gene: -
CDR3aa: CASILMTSSTDTQYF
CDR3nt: TGCGCCAGCATCCTAATGACCAGTAGCACAGATACGCAGTATTTT

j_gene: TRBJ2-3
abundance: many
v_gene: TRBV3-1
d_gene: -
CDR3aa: CASSRFGGITDTQYF
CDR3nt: TGTGCCAGCAGCCGATTTGGGGGAATCACAGATACGCAGTATTTT

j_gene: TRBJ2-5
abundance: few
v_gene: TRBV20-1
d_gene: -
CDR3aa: CSASDLAGETQYF
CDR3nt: TGCAGTGCTAGCGATCTAGCCGGAGAGACCCAGTACTTC

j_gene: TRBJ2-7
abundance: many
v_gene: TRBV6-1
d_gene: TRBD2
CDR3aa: CASSRSGRGSYEQYF
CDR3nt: TGTGCCAGCAGCCGTAGCGGGAGAGGTTCCTACGAGCAGTACTTC

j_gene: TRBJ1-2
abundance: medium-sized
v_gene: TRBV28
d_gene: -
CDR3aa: CASSLGVSGAGYTF
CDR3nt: TGTGCCAGCAGTTTAGGCGTTTCTGGCGCTGGCTACACCTTC

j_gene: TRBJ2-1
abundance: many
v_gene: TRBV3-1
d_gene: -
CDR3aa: CASSQGKSVTYNEQFF
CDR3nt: TGTGCCAGCAGCCAAGGCAAAAGCGTGACCTACAATGAGCAGTTCTTC

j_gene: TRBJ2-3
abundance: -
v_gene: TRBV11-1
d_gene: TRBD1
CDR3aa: CASSPGQTSTDTQYF
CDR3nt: TGTGCCAGCAGCCCGGGACAGACTAGCACAGATACGCAGTATTTT

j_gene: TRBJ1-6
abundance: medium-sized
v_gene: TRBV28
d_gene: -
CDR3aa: CASSLQSGIRTLHF
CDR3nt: TGTGCCAGCAGTTTACAGAGCGGAATTCGGACCCTCCACTTT

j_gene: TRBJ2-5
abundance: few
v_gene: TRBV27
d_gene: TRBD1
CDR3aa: CASKKGQGARETQYF
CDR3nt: TGTGCCAGCAAGAAGGGACAGGGGGCGCGGGAGACCCAGTACTTC